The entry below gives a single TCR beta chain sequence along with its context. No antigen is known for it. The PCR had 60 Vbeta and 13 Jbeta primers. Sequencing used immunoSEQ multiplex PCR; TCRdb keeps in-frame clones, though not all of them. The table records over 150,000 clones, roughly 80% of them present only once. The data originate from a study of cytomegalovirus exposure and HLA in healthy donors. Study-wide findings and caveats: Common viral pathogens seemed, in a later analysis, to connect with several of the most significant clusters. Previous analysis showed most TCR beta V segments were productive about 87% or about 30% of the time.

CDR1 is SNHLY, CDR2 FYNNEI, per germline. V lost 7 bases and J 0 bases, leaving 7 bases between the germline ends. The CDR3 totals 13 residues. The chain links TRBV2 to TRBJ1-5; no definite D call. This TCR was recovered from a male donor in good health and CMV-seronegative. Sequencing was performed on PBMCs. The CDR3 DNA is TGTGCCAGCAACCAGGATAGCAATCAGCCCCAGCATTTT. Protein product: CASNQDSNQPQHF.